A selection of T cell receptor beta chains follows, all from one sample in a study of human versus mouse CDR3 diversity and MHC coevolution. Libraries were prepared by immunoSEQ multiplex PCR; TCRdb keeps only in-frame clonotypes and omits some of them. The table records fewer than 80,000 clones, approximately 90% of them present only once. The sample taken for sequencing was naive CD4+ T cells from blood. These receptors were obtained from a person aged 30-69 years in good health. Each CDR3 is given with its conserved first and last residue. Each record gives: clone size, CDR3 length, V gene, D gene, J gene, CDR3 DNA, CDR3 protein. D genes are given only for firm matches. A row's size may be missing; if present it is once, few, many or a size class.

.,16,TRBV18,TRBD1,TRBJ1-3,TGTGCCAGCTCACTCGGACAGGGGAACTCTGGAAACACCATATATTTT,CASSLGQGNSGNTIYF
.,14,TRBV27,TRBD1,TRBJ1-5,TGTGCCAGCAGTTGGACAGGGGGCTATCAGCCCCAGCATTTT,CASSWTGGYQPQHF
.,17,TRBV7-6,TRBD2,TRBJ2-2,TGTGCCAGCAGCCAACTAGCGGGAGGTTTGACAGCCGGGGAGCTGTTTTTT,CASSQLAGGLTAGELFF
.,14,TRBV5-1,TRBD1,TRBJ1-1,TGCGCCAGCAGCACTGGACAGGCGTACACTGAAGCTTTCTTT,CASSTGQAYTEAFF
.,14,TRBV28,.,TRBJ2-5,TGTGCCAGCACCCGAGGCCCTTTCCAAGAGACCCAGTACTTC,CASTRGPFQETQYF
.,18,TRBV15,TRBD1,TRBJ1-4,TGTGCCACCAGCAGAGATACCGAGACAGGGGGCTATAATGAAAAACTGTTTTTT,CATSRDTETGGYNEKLFF
.,13,TRBV10-1,.,TRBJ1-1,TGCGCCAGCAGTGAGTCCCGGGACACTGAAGCTTTCTTT,CASSESRDTEAFF
.,15,TRBV19,.,TRBJ1-2,TGTGCCAGTAGTATAGCGGGGGACGAAAGCTATGGCTACACCTTC,CASSIAGDESYGYTF
.,15,TRBV18,TRBD1,TRBJ2-7,TGTGCCAGCTCACCGCCTGGACAGGGTTCCTACGAGCAGTACTTC,CASSPPGQGSYEQYF
.,18,TRBV21-1,.,TRBJ1-5,TGTGCCAGCAGCAAAGGGCAAGGGGGTAAGGATAGCAATCAGCCCCAGCATTTT,CASSKGQGGKDSNQPQHF
.,17,TRBV4-2,TRBD1,TRBJ1-1,TGTGCCAGCACCCCAACTGGAACAGGGGGAGTGAACACTGAAGCTTTCTTT,CASTPTGTGGVNTEAFF
.,14,TRBV5-4,.,TRBJ2-1,TGTGCCAGCAGCTTCCGGGACTCTTACAATGAGCAGTTCTTC,CASSFRDSYNEQFF
.,14,TRBV15,.,TRBJ2-5,TGTGCCACCAGCCCCATAGGGGGGGGAGAGACCCAGTACTTC,CATSPIGGGETQYF
.,13,TRBV14,.,TRBJ1-1,TGTGCCAGCAGCCTTTCCATGAACACTGAAGCTTTCTTT,CASSLSMNTEAFF
.,13,TRBV10-2,TRBD1,TRBJ1-1,TGCGCCAGCAGACAGGGGGCGGGCACTGAAGCTTTCTTT,CASRQGAGTEAFF
.,12,TRBV6-1,.,TRBJ1-2,TGTGCCAGCAGAGAGACAGACTATGGCTACACCTTC,CASRETDYGYTF
.,13,TRBV5-1,.,TRBJ2-3,TGCGCCAGCAGCTTCACGGTCGGGGATACGCAGTATTTT,CASSFTVGDTQYF
.,13,TRBV15,.,TRBJ1-2,TGTGCCACCAGCAGAGACAGGGTCTATGGCTACACCTTC,CATSRDRVYGYTF
.,13,TRBV6-5,.,TRBJ1-2,TGTGCCAGCAGCAAGGACAGTAGTTATGGCTACACCTTC,CASSKDSSYGYTF
.,16,TRBV2,TRBD1,TRBJ2-2,TGTGCCAGCAGCGGACAGGGGGCGCTTAGGACCGGGGAGCTGTTTTTT,CASSGQGALRTGELFF
.,17,TRBV15,.,TRBJ2-3,TGTGCCACCAGCAGAGTTTTGCACAGGGATGGAGTAGATACGCAGTATTTT,CATSRVLHRDGVDTQYF
.,15,TRBV6-1,TRBD2,TRBJ2-1,TGTGCCAGCAGTTCAGCGGGAGGGCCGAGCAATGAGCAGTTCTTC,CASSSAGGPSNEQFF
.,14,TRBV28,.,TRBJ1-1,TGTGCCAGCAGTCCCTCGGGGGGTCCAATTGAAGCTTTCTTT,CASSPSGGPIEAFF
once,16,TRBV4-2,.,TRBJ1-2,TGTGCCAGCAGCCCCCTAGGGTATCAGGGCGACTATGGCTACACCTTC,CASSPLGYQGDYGYTF
.,14,TRBV19,.,TRBJ1-4,TGTGCCAGTAGGAAGGGGATTGTTAATGAAAAACTGTTTTTT,CASRKGIVNEKLFF
.,15,TRBV6-1,.,TRBJ1-4,TGTGCCACTCTATCCCCGACAGGCGGAGTTGAAAAACTGTTTTTT,CATLSPTGGVEKLFF